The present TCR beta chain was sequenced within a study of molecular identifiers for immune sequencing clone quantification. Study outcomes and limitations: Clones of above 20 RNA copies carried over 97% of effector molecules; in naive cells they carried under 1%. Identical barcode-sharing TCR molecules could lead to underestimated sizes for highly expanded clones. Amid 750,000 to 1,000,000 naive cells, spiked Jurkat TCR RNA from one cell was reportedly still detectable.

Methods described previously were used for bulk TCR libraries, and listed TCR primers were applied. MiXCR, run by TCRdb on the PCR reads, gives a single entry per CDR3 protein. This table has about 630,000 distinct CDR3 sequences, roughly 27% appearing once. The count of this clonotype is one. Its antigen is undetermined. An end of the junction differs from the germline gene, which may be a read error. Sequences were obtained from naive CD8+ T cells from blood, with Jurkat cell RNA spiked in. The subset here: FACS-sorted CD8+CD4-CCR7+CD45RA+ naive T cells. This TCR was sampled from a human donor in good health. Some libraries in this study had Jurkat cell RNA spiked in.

The CDR3, as DNA: TGTGCCAGCAGCCAAGGTCTTGAAGCTATCTTT. Protein sequence: CASSQGLEAIF. J is TRBJ1-1 and V is TRBV14; D gene unclear. The CDR3 loop spans 11 amino acids. Germline V gene lookup returns CDR1 SGHDN and CDR2 FVKESK.